The 4 T cell receptor beta chains listed next were all sequenced from one sample in a study of blood T cell repertoires in COVID-19 (dated by TCRdb to 2020 to 2022). The library was produced with the immunoSEQ multiplex PCR assay. Entries here come from immuneACCESS through TCRdb and include only in-frame sequences with V and J called. Some clones fail to appear in such tables; in the studies checked, an unresolved V gene covers under half of the shortfall, and the cause of the remainder is unknown. The sample yields about 260,000 clones; under 90% were counted once. 4.1% of the sample belongs to the ten largest clones. Sample: PBMCs or T cells enriched from blood (not recorded which). These receptors all stem from a man in his thirties or forties with acute COVID-19.

The chain links TRBV5-1 to TRBJ1-1, with TRBD1 matching over 10 bases. With V trimmed by 2 bases and J by 1 base, 2 bases remained unmatched. The CDR3 has 15 residues. The germline V gene encodes CDR1 SGHRS and CDR2 YFSETQ. DNA of the CDR3: TGCGCCAGCAGCTTCGACAGGGGGCGGAACACTGAAGCTTTCTTT. Translation: CASSFDRGRNTEAFF. The variable domain in full, completed from reference TRBV5-1 and TRBJ1-1, reads KAGVTQTPRYLIKTRGQQVTLSCSPISGHRSVSWYQQTPGQGLQFLFEYFSETQRNKGNFPGRFSGRQFSNSRSEMNVSTLELGDSALYLCASSFDRGRNTEAFFGQGTRLTVV.

This chain uses TRBV6-5 with TRBJ2-5; a possible D gene is TRBD1 (5 bases). Germline CDR1 and CDR2: MNHEY and SVGAGI. The ends were cut back, 4 bases at V and 1 base at J, with 16 bases in the middle. The CDR3 is made up of 16 amino acids. The CDR3 loop is CASSFLGAGSQETQYF. Written as DNA, the CDR3 is TGTGCCAGCAGTTTTCTTGGGGCAGGCTCCCAAGAGACCCAGTACTTC.

V usage is TRBV2 and J usage is TRBJ2-6; 9 bases align to TRBD1. In germline, CDR1 is SNHLY, CDR2 FYNNEI. V gave up 8 bases and J gave up 0 bases; unmatched junction bases: 8. CDR3 length: 17 residues. The CDR3, as DNA: TGTGCCAGCGGCCGGGACAGGGTCCTCTCTGGGGCCAACGTCCTGACTTTC. Translating gives CASGRDRVLSGANVLTF.

The V gene is TRBV7-2, the J gene TRBJ1-2, with a tentative D call TRBD1 (5 bases). The V gene lost 0 bases and the J gene lost 4 bases, with 12 bases spanning the gap. The CDR3 loop spans 15 amino acids. Germline-derived CDR1 and CDR2 are SGHTA and FQGNSA. Written as DNA, the CDR3 is TGTGCCAGCAGCTTAGCGGTCAGGGTGGGCTATGGCTACACCTTC. Residues: CASSLAVRVGYGYTF.